This T cell receptor (beta chain) was profiled in a study of shared clonotypes between healthy human individuals. CDR1 SGHRS and CDR2 YFSETQ come from the germline V gene. V was clipped by 4 bases and J by 0 bases, with 11 bases between them. The CDR3 consists of 16 residues. Regarding this clone: Its antigen is undetermined.

Study-level points and caveats: Some clonotypes were shared by all four sorted-subset donors, while others were not shared. The non-shared ones had lower generation probabilities than the shared ones.

Method: immunoSEQ multiplex PCR; TCRdb's copy keeps in-frame clones and lacks some. The table has a few million clones, approximately 94% seen once; the top ten hold roughly 0.13%. The TCR sequence derives from a man between 18 and 35 years old in good health. This chain joins TRBV5-1 and TRBJ1-6; D gene ambiguous. Sequencing was performed on naive CD4+ T cells sorted from blood. The sample's subset: CD45RA+ positively selected. This CDR3 reads CASSPSGSSYNSPLHF. The CDR3 coding sequence is TGCGCCAGCAGCCCGTCGGGGAGCTCCTATAATTCACCCCTCCACTTT. Using reference TRBV5-1 and TRBJ1-6 for the parts outside the CDR3, the full variable domain is KAGVTQTPRYLIKTRGQQVTLSCSPISGHRSVSWYQQTPGQGLQFLFEYFSETQRNKGNFPGRFSGRQFSNSRSEMNVSTLELGDSALYLCASSPSGSSYNSPLHFGNGTRLTVT.